This TCR beta chain was recorded in a study of T cell responses to AZD1222 COVID-19 vaccine. Study outcomes and limitations: Sampled repertoires all dated from after the peak T cell response. Donors, mostly white British, included more females; clonal diversity was possibly underestimated.

Clones were read by immunoSEQ multiplex PCR, and TCRdb kept only the in-frame ones, dropping some. The sample holds about 130,000 clones, about nine tenths seen once. V was cut by 0 bases and J by 8 bases, with 16 bases left in between. The CDR3 extends over 15 amino acids. Germline values: CDR1 GTSNPN, CDR2 SVGIG (reference sequence). A remark on this clone: The antigen is undetermined.

The sample was peripheral blood, taken on day 0 of AZD1222 vaccination. The chain is built from TRBV30 and TRBJ1-4; D might be TRBD1 (6 bases). This receptor was taken from an adult in good health. The CDR3: CAWSVKQGSGEKLFF. The CDR3 nucleotides read TGTGCCTGGAGTGTAAAACAGGGCAGCGGAGAAAAACTGTTTTTT.